This TCR beta chain is from a study of regulatory dendritic cells for organ transplantation. This clone was detected a few times. The antigen remains undetermined. CDR1 is SNHLY and CDR2 is FYNNEI in the germline V gene. Trimming stripped 3 bases from V and 2 bases from J, with 5 bases between. CDR3 length equals 12 residues. Assay used: immunoSEQ multiplex PCR; TCRdb lists only in-frame clones, some missing. The table records 20,000 to 25,000 clones, roughly 85% of them present only once. Regarding the study as a whole: Naive CD4+ and CD8+ repertoires were highly diverse; memory CD8+ was most oligoclonal. Regulatory dendritic cells appeared to expand memory CD8+ clones less than mature ones.

Sorted subsets were CFSE-labeled and cultured approximately 5 days with allogeneic dendritic cells. The chain combines TRBV2 with TRBJ2-7; no reliable D call. The sequenced sample consisted of naive CD4+ T cells from blood cultured with regulatory dendritic cells. The subset denotes: CD45RA+ naive T cells. The receptor was isolated from a human donor in good health. The CDR3 is CASSDTAYEQYF. Written as DNA, the CDR3 is TGTGCCAGCAGTGACACAGCCTACGAGCAGTACTTC.